What follows are 15 T cell receptor beta chains derived from one specimen sequenced in a study of T cells in Graves' hyperthyroidism and ophthalmopathy. TCR beta CDR3 regions were amplified from RNA transcripts. Researchers ran a first-round RT-PCR on the TCR CDR3 using the HTBI primer set. TCRdb re-called the multiplex PCR reads with MiXCR, one entry per CDR3 protein. The sample includes more than 500,000 distinct CDR3 sequences, 12% to 15% of them seen just once. The specimen sequenced was blood. The source is a woman aged 40 to 50 with Graves' hyperthyroidism.

The genes are TRBV29-1 and TRBJ2-3; the match to TRBD2 covers 10 bases. This CDR3 spans 13 amino acids. Germline V CDR1 and CDR2: SQVTM, ANQGSEA. V lost 5 bases and J lost 1; bases outside the gene matches: 0. The CDR3 here is CSVLAGGTDTQYF. The CDR3 DNA sequence: TGCAGCGTTCTAGCGGGAGGCACAGATACGCAGTATTTT.

The chain uses TRBV20-1 and TRBJ2-1; D gene ambiguous. This CDR3 spans 12 amino acids. Trimming left V 1 base short and J 9 bases short, with 10 bases between. Per the germline V gene, CDR1 is DFQATT and CDR2 is SNEGSKA (reference sequence). The CDR3, as DNA: TGCAGTGCTAGAGTCCAGTGGGTTGAGCAGTTCTTC. This translates into CSARVQWVEQFF.

The chain carries TRBV19 and TRBJ1-5; D uncertain. V lost 5 bases and J 3 bases, leaving 11 bases between the germline ends. The germline CDR1 and CDR2 sequences are LNHDA and SQIVND (reference sequence). This CDR3 is 14 amino acids long. Here the CDR3 DNA reads TGTGCCAGTAGTTATCGGGTCGTCAATCAGCCCCAGCATTTT. It is translated as CASSYRVVNQPQHF. The full variable domain, its missing parts supplied by reference TRBV19 and TRBJ1-5, is DGGITQSPKYLFRKEGQNVTLSCEQNLNHDAMYWYRQDPGQGLRLIYYSQIVNDFQKGDIAEGYSVSREKKESFPLTVTSAQKNPTAFYLCASSYRVVNQPQHFGDGTRLSIL.

This sequence joins TRBV5-1 and TRBJ2-7; D could derive from TRBD1 or TRBD2 (5 bases each). Germline CDR1 and CDR2: SGHRS and YFSETQ. The V end lost 0 bases, the J end lost 3 bases, and 7 bases lay between the germline ends. This CDR3 is 13 amino acids long. The CDR3 is CASSLGDGYEQYF. In DNA, the CDR3 is TGCGCCAGCAGCTTGGGGGACGGCTACGAGCAGTACTTC.

The sample holds many counts of this clonotype. V usage is TRBV19 and J usage is TRBJ2-2; 7 nucleotides match TRBD2. This CDR3 region has 17 residues. CDR1 and CDR2 (germline): LNHDA, SQIVND (reference sequence). With 3 bases clipped from V and 6 bases from J, the junction kept 13 bases outside the gene matches. The CDR3 DNA is TGTGCCAGTAGTATTGAAACCCGCGCGGGGGTCCCCGGGGAGCTGTTTTTT. Its protein is CASSIETRAGVPGELFF. Variable domain in full (rest from reference TRBV19 and TRBJ2-2): DGGITQSPKYLFRKEGQNVTLSCEQNLNHDAMYWYRQDPGQGLRLIYYSQIVNDFQKGDIAEGYSVSREKKESFPLTVTSAQKNPTAFYLCASSIETRAGVPGELFFGEGSRLTVL.

A remark on this clonotype: This may arise from a read error, as a much more abundant clone is one base away. This chain connects TRBV7-9 to TRBJ2-5; D assignment may be TRBD1 or TRBD2 (6 bases each). This CDR3 is built from 14 residues. V was cut by 7 bases and J by 1 base, with 13 bases left in between. Germline CDR1 SEHNR, CDR2 FQNEAQ (reference sequence). This CDR3 reads CASIRGGPQETQYF. CDR3 DNA sequence: TGTGCCAGCATCCGAGGGGGGCCCCAAGAGACCCAGTACTTC. The full variable domain, with the rest looked up from reference TRBV7-9 and TRBJ2-5, is DTGVSQNPRHKITKRGQNVTFRCDPISEHNRLYWYRQTLGQGPEFLTYFQNEAQLEKSRLLSDRFSAERPKGSFSTLEIQRTEQGDSAMYLCASIRGGPQETQYFGPGTRLLVL.

This clonotype was observed a few times. The V gene is TRBV19, the J gene TRBJ1-1; D may be TRBD1 (6 bases). The V and J ends lost 4 bases and 4 bases respectively, with 13 bases between them. Germline CDR1 and CDR2: LNHDA and SQIVND (reference sequence). The CDR3 contains 14 residues. The CDR3 coding sequence is TGTGCCAGTAGTACCCAGGGGATGAGCACTGAAGCTTTCTTT. Encoded protein: CASSTQGMSTEAFF.

The chain employs TRBV27 and TRBJ2-1; TRBD2 agrees at 13 bases. The germline gives CDR1 MNHEY, CDR2 SMNVEV (reference sequence). The V segment lost 8 bases and the J segment 2 bases; nucleotides outside the gene matches: 9. The CDR3 runs to 17 residues. This chain's CDR3 is CASRRTSGSRTYNEQFF. DNA of the CDR3: TGTGCCAGCCGGAGGACTAGCGGGAGCCGTACCTACAATGAGCAGTTCTTC.

This clonotype was observed a handful of times. Its ends do not fully match the called genes, so a read error is possible. The genes are TRBV28 and TRBJ2-1; TRBD2 matches at 10 bases. Germline-derived CDR1 and CDR2 are MDHEN and SYDVKM. The CDR3 sequence is 19 residues long. The chain's CDR3 is CAGSLTPGGLAAPYNEQFF. CDR3 nucleotide sequence: TGTGCCGGCAGTTTAACCCCGGGCGGACTAGCGGCTCCCTACAATGAGCAGTTCTTC.

This clonotype showed up many times. One end of the junction varies from germline; a read error may be responsible. The gene calls are TRBV2 and TRBJ2-5; 12 positions match TRBD2. CDR1 is SNHLY, CDR2 FYNNEI, per germline. The CDR3 contains 15 residues. The CDR3 reads CASGETSGSSETQYF. CDR3 DNA: TGTGCCAGCGGTGAGACTAGCGGGAGCTCGGAGACCCAGTACTTC.

This clonotype was counted many times. This chain links TRBV10-3 with TRBJ2-1; D is perhaps TRBD2 (7 bases). CDR1 ENHRY and CDR2 SYGVKD come from the germline V gene. V lost 7 bases and J lost 0, with 16 bases in between. The CDR3 length is 16 residues. The CDR3 DNA is TGTGCCATCACCGACGGGCGGGGGCCCTCCTACAATGAGCAGTTCTTC. Translating gives CAITDGRGPSYNEQFF.

This clonotype has only a few counts. The rearrangement joins TRBV12-3 or TRBV12-4 to TRBJ2-5; D possibly corresponds to TRBD2 (6 bases). V was trimmed by 4 bases and J by 9 bases, leaving 12 bases between them. This CDR3 comprises 12 residues. The chain's CDR3 is CASSWSGEAQYF. The CDR3 nucleotides read TGTGCCAGCAGTTGGTCGGGGGAGGCCCAGTACTTC.

This clonotype has a single count. The chain carries TRBV29-1 and TRBJ2-6; D remains unclear. CDR3 length: 14 residues. The germline V gene has CDR1 SQVTM and CDR2 ANQGSEA. The ends were cut back, 3 bases at V and 6 bases at J, with 12 bases in the middle. CDR3: CSVEPISLANVLTF. The CDR3 region has the DNA TGCAGCGTTGAGCCCATCTCTTTGGCCAACGTCCTGACTTTC.

The V call is TRBV29-1, the J call TRBJ2-1, with 8 nucleotides matching TRBD2. The V gene's germline CDR1 is SQVTM and CDR2 ANQGSEA. J was trimmed by 3 bases and V by 1 base; bases with no gene match: 11. The CDR3 has 17 residues. CDR3 DNA sequence: TGCAGCGTTGAAGCGACCGGACTAGCAGAAAACTACAATGAGCAGTTCTTC. Protein sequence: CSVEATGLAENYNEQFF.

The sample holds a few counts of this clonotype. V usage is TRBV14 and J usage is TRBJ2-2; D perhaps matches TRBD1 (6 bases). Germline V gene lookup returns CDR1 SGHDN and CDR2 FVKESK. The V end was cut by 4 bases, the J end by 1 base, with 10 bases between. This CDR3 comprises 15 residues. The CDR3 protein is CASSPLDRNTGELFF. In DNA, the CDR3 is TGTGCCAGCAGCCCCTTGGACAGGAACACCGGGGAGCTGTTTTTT.